A single sample is the source of the 13 T cell receptor beta chains below, sequenced in a study of early T cells in non-severe SARS-CoV-2 infection. From the 5' RACE reads, TCRdb called clonotypes with MiXCR, one entry per CDR3 protein. The sample shows about 42,000 distinct CDR3 sequences, less than 8.5% of them seen only once. Sequencing was performed on whole blood. The receptors shown here come from an adult who was a healthcare worker with PCR-confirmed SARS-CoV-2 infection or an uninfected control (not recorded which).

This clonotype has at least ten counts. The V call is TRBV7-8, the J call TRBJ1-1; the D gene is possibly TRBD1 (5 bases). Germline V gene sequence: CDR1 SGHVS, CDR2 FQNEAQ. The V and J ends lost 3 bases and 1 base respectively, with 12 bases between them. The CDR3 is 15 amino acids. CDR3 protein: CASSFWGDPNTEAFF. The CDR3, as DNA: TGTGCCAGCAGCTTTTGGGGCGACCCGAACACTGAAGCTTTCTTT.

In its sample, this clonotype was seen a few times. The rearrangement uses TRBV7-9 and TRBJ1-1; 7 bases map to TRBD1. Per the germline V gene, CDR1 is SEHNR and CDR2 is FQNEAQ (reference sequence). Losses at the gene ends were 2 bases for V and 4 bases for J; bases not matched to a gene: 4. The CDR3 is 14 residues long. The CDR3 region is CASSLHRGGTEAFF. In DNA, the CDR3 is TGTGCCAGCAGCTTACACAGGGGCGGCACTGAAGCTTTCTTT.

This clonotype was counted at least ten times. V and J are TRBV3-1 and TRBJ1-6; D gene unclear. The CDR3 is 14 amino acids. Trimming cost V 1 base and J 8 bases, with 9 bases left between them. Germline CDR1 LGHDT, CDR2 YNNKEL (reference sequence). The CDR3 DNA reads TGTGCCAGCAGCCAAGCCCAGGACCATTCACCCCTCCACTTT. Its translation is CASSQAQDHSPLHF.

The sample holds many counts of this clonotype. The genes are TRBV5-8 and TRBJ1-1; the match to TRBD1 covers 12 bases. CDR3 length: 17 amino acids. Losses at the gene ends were 6 bases for V and 0 bases for J; bases not matched to a gene: 9. Germline loops: CDR1 SGHTS, CDR2 YDEGEE. The CDR3 loop reads CASNSGTGGLLNTEAFF. DNA for the CDR3: TGTGCCAGCAACTCCGGGACAGGGGGCCTTTTGAACACTGAAGCTTTCTTT.

This clonotype was observed a handful of times. The chain links TRBV7-2 to TRBJ1-5; 7 bases fit TRBD1. CDR1 is SGHTA, CDR2 FQGNSA, per germline. V dropped 4 bases and J dropped 0; count of bases not matched to a gene: 3. The CDR3 runs 15 residues. CDR3 nucleotides: TGTGCCAGCAGCTCGACAGGGAATAGCAATCAGCCCCAGCATTTT. Its protein product is CASSSTGNSNQPQHF.

The chain joins TRBV4-1 to TRBJ2-2, with a tentative D call TRBD2 (5 bases). CDR1 is MGHRA and CDR2 is YSYEKL in the germline V gene. The germline V and J ends were trimmed by 3 bases and 6 bases, with 11 bases remaining between them. This CDR3 comprises 14 residues. The CDR3 bases are TGCGCCAGCAGCCAGGAAGGACTCTCCGGGGAGCTGTTTTTT. This encodes CASSQEGLSGELFF.

This clonotype was observed at least ten times. The V call is TRBV29-1, the J call TRBJ2-3; possibly TRBD1 or TRBD2 for D (5 bases each). Looked up from germline, CDR1 is SQVTM and CDR2 is ANQGSEA. This CDR3 spans 16 amino acids. Trimming took off 2 bases at V and 0 bases at J, with 15 bases between the two ends. Written as DNA, the CDR3 is TGCAGCGTTGAAAAGGGGAGCGGAACTAGCACAGATACGCAGTATTTT. Residues: CSVEKGSGTSTDTQYF.

At least ten counts were recorded for this clonotype. This sequence joins TRBV7-9 and TRBJ1-1; D gene unclear. The CDR3 has 11 amino acids. V was trimmed by 1 base and J by 7 bases, leaving 4 bases between them. Germline assignment: CDR1 SEHNR and CDR2 FQNEAQ (reference sequence). CDR3 sequence: CASSLVSEAFF. CDR3 DNA: TGTGCCAGCAGCTTAGTCAGTGAAGCTTTCTTT.

The rearrangement links TRBV12-2 to TRBJ2-7; the table gives TRBD1 as D, unverified against the DNA. TRBV12-2 is listed as a pseudogene. The CDR3 is 14 residues long. The CDR3 is CASRLGQGIDEQYF. The CDR3 bases are TGTGCAAGTCGCTTGGGACAGGGTATAGACGAGCAGTACTTC.

V usage is TRBV6-2 or TRBV6-3 and J usage is TRBJ2-7, with 9 bases identical to TRBD1. The CDR3 extends over 13 amino acids. Per the germline V gene, CDR1 is MNHEY and CDR2 is SVGEGT. V shed 6 bases, J shed 2 bases, and the junction held 2 bases outside the gene matches. The chain's CDR3 is CASRWTGAYEQYF. The CDR3 DNA is TGTGCCAGCAGGTGGACAGGGGCCTACGAGCAGTACTTC.

In its sample, this clonotype was seen many times. This chain joins TRBV18 and TRBJ1-1; D unclear. V lost 3 bases and J 8 bases, leaving 13 bases between the germline ends. CDR1 and CDR2 (germline): KGHSH, LQKENI. The CDR3 is 13 amino acids. CDR3 sequence: CASSPSDSREAFF. The DNA of the CDR3 is TGTGCCAGCTCACCGTCGGACTCCCGGGAAGCTTTCTTT. The full variable domain, with the rest looked up from reference TRBV18 and TRBJ1-1, is NAGVMQNPRHLVRRRGQEARLRCSPMKGHSHVYWYRQLPEEGLKFMVYLQKENIIDESGMPKERFSAEFPKEGPSILRIQQVVRGDSAAYFCASSPSDSREAFFGQGTRLTVV.

This clonotype was recorded a few times. The genes are TRBV20-1 and TRBJ2-3; D might be TRBD2 (7 bases). The CDR3 covers 16 residues. The ends were cut back, 2 bases at V and 3 bases at J, with 18 bases in the middle. Germline V gene lookup returns CDR1 DFQATT and CDR2 SNEGSKA (reference sequence). CDR3 amino acids: CSARRVEGGSTDTQYF. The CDR3 coding sequence is TGCAGTGCTAGAAGGGTTGAGGGGGGGTCGACAGATACGCAGTATTTT.

CDR3 nucleotide sequence: TGTGCCAGCAGCCAAAATTTGCAGGGGAATTCACCCCTCCACTTT. It encodes CASSQNLQGNSPLHF. This rearrangement joins TRBV4-2 to TRBJ1-6; TRBD1 is a possible D gene (6 bases). This CDR3 contains 15 residues. Trimming cost V 2 bases and J 7 bases, with 12 bases left between them. In germline, CDR1 is LGHNA, CDR2 YNFKEQ.